A selection of T cell receptor beta chains follows, all from one sample in a study of blood T cell repertoires in COVID-19. The protocol was immunoSEQ multiplex PCR, while the TCRdb copy is restricted to in-frame clones and leaves out a portion. The data contain fewer than 250,000 clones, 82% of them singletons. Sequenced material: peripheral blood. These receptors originate from an older woman with COVID-19, enrolled during active disease. Both conserved end residues are part of each CDR3. D genes are given only for firm matches. Rows may omit the clone size; those that give it use once, few, many or a size class.

. | TRBJ2-7 | TRBV5-6 | TRBD1 | CASSLIGQGDEQYF | TGTGCCAGCAGCTTGATAGGACAGGGGGACGAGCAGTACTTC
once | TRBJ2-1 | TRBV20-1 | . | CSAGAYNEQFF | TGCAGTGCTGGGGCTTACAATGAGCAGTTCTTC
. | TRBJ2-1 | TRBV11-2 | TRBD2 | CASSAWGGLMFNEQFF | TGTGCCAGCAGCGCGTGGGGGGGTCTTATGTTCAATGAGCAGTTCTTC
. | TRBJ2-6 | TRBV2 | . | CASIPFSGANVLTF | TGTGCCAGCATCCCCTTCTCTGGGGCCAACGTCCTGACTTTC
. | TRBJ2-2 | TRBV7-9 | TRBD2 | CASSLASGRTGELFF | TGTGCCAGCAGCTTAGCTAGCGGGAGGACCGGGGAGCTGTTTTTT
. | TRBJ2-5 | TRBV7-3 | . | CASSLMAGVQETQYF | TGTGCCAGCAGCTTAATGGCAGGGGTACAAGAGACCCAGTACTTC
. | TRBJ2-3 | TRBV11-3 | . | CASSQQADTDTQYF | TGTGCCAGCAGCCAACAGGCTGACACAGATACGCAGTATTTT
once | TRBJ2-7 | TRBV5-5 | . | CASSKDRRYEQYF | TGTGCCAGCAGCAAGGACAGACGCTACGAGCAGTACTTC
. | TRBJ2-2 | TRBV19 | . | CASAYRSGDTGELFF | TGTGCCAGTGCCTATAGGTCGGGGGACACCGGGGAGCTGTTTTTT
. | TRBJ1-5 | TRBV6-5 | TRBD1 | CASNPTGIAQPQHF | TGTGCCAGCAATCCGACAGGGATCGCCCAGCCCCAGCATTTT
. | TRBJ1-2 | TRBV29-1 | TRBD1 | CSVETGHGYTF | TGCAGCGTTGAGACAGGGCATGGCTACACCTTC
. | TRBJ2-1 | TRBV5-6 | TRBD2 | CASSLISTSGSGEQFF | TGTGCCAGCAGCTTGATAAGTACTAGCGGGAGCGGCGAGCAGTTCTTC
. | TRBJ1-1 | TRBV28 | TRBD1 | CASSYPSTGGVPEAFF | TGTGCCAGCAGTTACCCCTCGACAGGGGGCGTTCCTGAAGCTTTCTTT
. | TRBJ1-1 | TRBV3-1/TRBV3-2 | . | CASSSHRVSGTEAFF | TGTGCCAGCAGCTCCCACAGGGTTTCGGGCACTGAAGCTTTCTTT
few | TRBJ1-1 | TRBV19 | . | CASSMFPGRMDTEAFF | TGTGCCAGTAGTATGTTCCCTGGGAGGATGGACACTGAAGCTTTCTTT
. | TRBJ1-3 | TRBV2 | TRBD1 | CAGSGTGGNTIYF | TGTGCCGGGTCCGGGACAGGGGGAAACACCATATATTTT
. | TRBJ1-1 | TRBV24-1 | . | CATSTAGVNTEAFF | TGTGCCACCAGCACCGCAGGGGTTAACACTGAAGCTTTCTTT
once | TRBJ1-5 | TRBV2 | TRBD1 | CASSWTGDQPQHF | TGTGCCAGCAGTTGGACAGGGGATCAGCCCCAGCATTTT
. | TRBJ2-7 | TRBV5-1 | TRBD1 | CASSWGQPSYEQYF | TGCGCCAGCAGCTGGGGACAGCCCTCCTACGAGCAGTACTTC
. | TRBJ2-7 | TRBV5-8 | . | CASSLTVQYF | TGTGCCAGCAGCTTAACTGTGCAGTACTTC
few | TRBJ1-5 | TRBV30 | . | CAWSQELYQPQHF | TGTGCCTGGAGTCAGGAATTGTATCAGCCCCAGCATTTT
. | TRBJ2-1 | TRBV11-3 | TRBD2 | CASSSGLAGGDSYNEQFF | TGTGCCAGCAGCTCCGGACTAGCGGGGGGTGACTCCTACAATGAGCAGTTCTTC